This T cell receptor (beta chain) was sequenced for a study of vaccination and CD4 T cells after COVID-19. Across the whole study: A median of around 73 days (range 14 to 241) separated dose two from the taking of post-vaccine samples. The authors exposed cells to overlapping spike peptides derived from SARS-CoV-2, HCoV-NL63, HCoV-OC43 and HCoV-229E. The study's findings and limits: The cohort comprised relatively few convalescent patients, and no early post-infection timepoints were analyzed.

This clonotype was observed a handful of times. Its target is not known. This CDR3 is 13 amino acids long. Germline CDR1 is LNHDA and CDR2 is SQIVND (reference sequence). V lost 7 bases to trimming and J lost 3 bases, with 12 bases between them. Sequenced with the Oncomine TCR Beta short-read assay was DNA taken from cultured CD4+ T cells. Cultures of CD4+ T cells served as the source for extracting genomic DNA. TCRdb ran MiXCR on the PCR reads and lists one entry per CDR3 protein. The repertoire has approximately 13,000 distinct CDR3 sequences, roughly 50% of them found once; the top ten carry around 9.3%. The treatment is: approximately nine-day PBMC culture with coronavirus spike peptide pools or control peptides (ViraFEST assay).

The material was CD4+ T cells from blood, cultured in vitro, obtained before SARS-CoV-2 vaccination. The rearrangement links TRBV19 to TRBJ1-2; maybe TRBD1 (5 bases). This receptor was taken from a human donor who had recovered from COVID-19. CDR3 amino acids: CASNRGEDYGYTF. CDR3 bases: TGTGCCAGTAATCGGGGCGAAGACTATGGCTACACCTTC. Variable domain in full (rest from reference TRBV19 and TRBJ1-2): DGGITQSPKYLFRKEGQNVTLSCEQNLNHDAMYWYRQDPGQGLRLIYYSQIVNDFQKGDIAEGYSVSREKKESFPLTVTSAQKNPTAFYLCASNRGEDYGYTFGSGTRLTVV.